This entry features one TCR beta chain sequence. Its antigen is not known. The data are from a study of a mutant IDH1 vaccine in newly diagnosed glioma. About the research overall: The first vaccination came 4-6 weeks after radiotherapy alone, or with temozolomide cycles. Treated patients had a mean age of around 40 years and a sex split that was roughly 60% male and 37.5% female.

Germline V gene sequence: CDR1 SGDLS, CDR2 YYNGEE. The CDR3 runs to 13 residues. Trimming pared 1 base from V and 2 bases from J, leaving 1 base between. Measured with immunoSEQ multiplex PCR; TCRdb has only the in-frame clones, and not every one. The table includes about 68,000 clones, roughly 84% detected once. The time point denotes: week 35, safety follow-up. The vaccine gave 300 ug of a 20-mer mutant IDH1 peptide subcutaneously per dose. The TCR comes from a man aged 18-30 years with glioma. This chain links TRBV9 with TRBJ2-6; D remains unclear. The sample was PBMCs, taken from a glioma patient whose treatment included an IDH1 peptide vaccine. The DNA for the CDR3 is TGTGCCAGCAGCGTACCTGGGGCCAACGTCCTGACTTTC. Translation: CASSVPGANVLTF.